The rows below give T cell receptor beta chains drawn from one sample of a study of shared clonotypes between healthy human individuals. Only in-frame clones appear in the TCRdb table, and some are missing; sequencing was by immunoSEQ multiplex PCR. The repertoire has about half a million clones, 70% to 80% of them found once; the top ten carry 13%. The sample taken for sequencing was PBMCs. Receptor source: a woman aged 40 to 50 in good health. Some clones in this sample may be carry-over from other donors' samples. The CDR3 runs from the conserved cysteine through the conserved F or W. The D gene is left open where the match is weak. Not every row has a clone size; where given, it reads once, few, many or a size class.

>TRBJ2-3|TRBV10-3|-|-
TGTGCCATCAGTGATCGGGCTAGTTCAGATACGCAGTATTTT
CAISDRASSDTQYF
>TRBJ1-4|TRBV15|TRBD1|-
TGTGCCACCAGCCTCGACTTAGACAGGGGAGGGAAACTGTTTTTT
CATSLDLDRGGKLFF
>TRBJ2-7|TRBV7-2|-|once
TGTGCCAGCAGCTTAGCAGGAGGAGCTACCTCCTACGAGCAGTACTTC
CASSLAGGATSYEQYF
>TRBJ1-2|TRBV30|TRBD1|-
TGTGCCTGGCAAAAGACAGGGAACTATGGCTACACCTTC
CAWQKTGNYGYTF
>TRBJ2-7|TRBV15|TRBD1|-
TGTGCCACCAGCAGCGGGACAGGGACCTACGAGCAGTACTTC
CATSSGTGTYEQYF
>TRBJ1-2|TRBV10-3|-|-
TGTGCCATCAGCCCCGGTTCTATCTACACCTTC
CAISPGSIYTF
>TRBJ2-1|TRBV6-1|-|-
TGTGCCAGCAGTGAGTGGGGGAGCGGCTATGAGCAGTTCTTC
CASSEWGSGYEQFF
>TRBJ2-2|TRBV4-3|-|-
TGCGCCAGCAGCCAAACTACAGTCGGGGAGCTGTTTTTT
CASSQTTVGELFF
>TRBJ2-7|TRBV19|TRBD1|-
TGTGCCAGTAGTCTCGGGACAGGGCCATCCTACGAGCAGTACTTC
CASSLGTGPSYEQYF
>TRBJ2-1|TRBV18|-|-
TGTGCCAGCTCACCACAGAGAAACTCCTACAATGAGCAGTTCTTC
CASSPQRNSYNEQFF
>TRBJ2-1|TRBV7-3|-|few
TGTGCCAGCAGCTTAACGTTAGCGTCTGAGCAGTTCTTC
CASSLTLASEQFF
>TRBJ2-3|TRBV2|-|-
TGTGCCAGCAGGCCGGACACAGATACGCAGTATTTT
CASRPDTDTQYF
>TRBJ2-2|TRBV13|TRBD1|-
TGTGCCAGCAGCCCTGACAGGGGGGACACCGGGGAGCTGTTTTTT
CASSPDRGDTGELFF
>TRBJ2-1|TRBV7-9|-|-
TGTGCCAGCAGCTCTAGGTCGGATAGTGAGCAGTTCTTC
CASSSRSDSEQFF
>TRBJ2-1|TRBV19|-|-
TGTGCCAGTAAACTGAGAGCGGAGGACTTTTACAATGAGCAGTTCTTC
CASKLRAEDFYNEQFF
>TRBJ2-7|TRBV18|TRBD1|-
TGTGCCAGCTCAACTACGAGGGGACAGGGAACCTACGAGCAGTACTTC
CASSTTRGQGTYEQYF
>TRBJ2-7|TRBV19|TRBD1|-
TGTGCCAGTAGCAGAATACCGGGACAGACCTACGAGCAGTACTTC
CASSRIPGQTYEQYF
>TRBJ1-1|TRBV7-9|-|-
TGTGCCAGCAGCGTATCAGGGGCTAAGACTGAAGCTTTCTTT
CASSVSGAKTEAFF
>TRBJ2-5|TRBV28|TRBD1|-
TGTGCCAGCAGTCGGGACAGGCAAGAGACCCAGTACTTC
CASSRDRQETQYF